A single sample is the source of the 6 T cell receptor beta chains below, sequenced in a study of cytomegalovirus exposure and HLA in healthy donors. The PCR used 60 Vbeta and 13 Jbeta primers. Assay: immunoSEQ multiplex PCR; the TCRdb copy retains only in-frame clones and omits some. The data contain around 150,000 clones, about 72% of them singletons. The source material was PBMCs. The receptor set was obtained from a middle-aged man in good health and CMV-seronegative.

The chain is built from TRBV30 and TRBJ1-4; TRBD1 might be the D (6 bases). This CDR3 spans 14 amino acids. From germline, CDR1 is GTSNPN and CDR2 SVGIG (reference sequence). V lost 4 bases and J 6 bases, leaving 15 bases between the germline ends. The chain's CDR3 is CAWTPPPGDEKLFF. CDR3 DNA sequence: TGTGCCTGGACCCCTCCCCCAGGGGATGAAAAACTGTTTTTT.

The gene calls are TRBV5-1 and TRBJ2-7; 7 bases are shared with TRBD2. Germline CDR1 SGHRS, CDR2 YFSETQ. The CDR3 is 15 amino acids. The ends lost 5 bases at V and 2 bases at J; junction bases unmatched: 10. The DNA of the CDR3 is TGCGCCAGCAGGGGGCCTGCGGGAGCTACCTACGAGCAGTACTTC. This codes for CASRGPAGATYEQYF.

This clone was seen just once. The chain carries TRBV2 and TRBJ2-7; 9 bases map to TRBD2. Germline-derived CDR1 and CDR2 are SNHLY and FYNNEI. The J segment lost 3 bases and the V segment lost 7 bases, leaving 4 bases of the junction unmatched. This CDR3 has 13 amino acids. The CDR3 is CASKAGGLYEQYF. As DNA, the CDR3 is TGTGCCAGCAAAGCGGGAGGACTCTACGAGCAGTACTTC.

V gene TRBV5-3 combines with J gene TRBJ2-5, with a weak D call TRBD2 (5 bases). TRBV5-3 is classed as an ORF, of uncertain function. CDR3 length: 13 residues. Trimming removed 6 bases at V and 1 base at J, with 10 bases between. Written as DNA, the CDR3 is TGTGCCAGAAACCGGACTGGCCAAGAGACCCAGTACTTC. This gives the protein CARNRTGQETQYF.

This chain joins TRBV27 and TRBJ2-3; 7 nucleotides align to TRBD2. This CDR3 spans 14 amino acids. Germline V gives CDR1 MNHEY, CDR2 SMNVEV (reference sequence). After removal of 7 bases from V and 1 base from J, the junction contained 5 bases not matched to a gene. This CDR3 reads CASKVTSGTDTQYF. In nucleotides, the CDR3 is TGTGCCAGCAAGGTTACTAGCGGCACAGATACGCAGTATTTT.

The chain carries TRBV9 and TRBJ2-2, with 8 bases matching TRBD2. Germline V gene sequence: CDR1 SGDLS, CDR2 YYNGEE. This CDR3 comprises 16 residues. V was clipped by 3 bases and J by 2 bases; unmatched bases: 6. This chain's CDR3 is CASSALLAENTGELFF. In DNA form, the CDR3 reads TGTGCCAGCAGCGCATTACTAGCGGAAAACACCGGGGAGCTGTTTTTT.